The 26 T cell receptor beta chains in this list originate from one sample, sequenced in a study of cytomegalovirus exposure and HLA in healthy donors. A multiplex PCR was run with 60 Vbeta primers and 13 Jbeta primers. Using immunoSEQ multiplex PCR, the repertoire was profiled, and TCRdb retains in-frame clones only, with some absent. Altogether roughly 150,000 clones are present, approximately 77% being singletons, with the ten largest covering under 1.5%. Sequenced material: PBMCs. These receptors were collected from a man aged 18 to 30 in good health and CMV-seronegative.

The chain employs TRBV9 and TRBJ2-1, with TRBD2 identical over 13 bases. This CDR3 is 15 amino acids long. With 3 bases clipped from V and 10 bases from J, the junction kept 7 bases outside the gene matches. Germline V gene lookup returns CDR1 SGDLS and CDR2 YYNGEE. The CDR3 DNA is TGTGCCAGCAGCGCCGGACTAGCGGGAGCTTGGGAGCAGTTCTTC. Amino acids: CASSAGLAGAWEQFF.

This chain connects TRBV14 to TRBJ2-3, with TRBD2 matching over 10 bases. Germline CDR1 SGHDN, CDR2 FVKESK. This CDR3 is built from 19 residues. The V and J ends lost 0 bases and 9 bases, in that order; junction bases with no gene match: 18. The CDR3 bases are TGTGCCAGCAGCCAAGATGGGGGACTAGCGCGACGGGTCCAGATAACGCAGTATTTT. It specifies CASSQDGGLARRVQITQYF.

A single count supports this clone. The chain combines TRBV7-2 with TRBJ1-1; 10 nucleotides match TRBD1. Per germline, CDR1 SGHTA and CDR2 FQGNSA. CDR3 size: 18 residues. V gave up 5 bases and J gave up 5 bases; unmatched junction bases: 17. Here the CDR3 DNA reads TGTGCCAGCAGCCCCCGGGTTGGGGACAGGGGTAGATGGACTGAAGCTTTCTTT. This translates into CASSPRVGDRGRWTEAFF.

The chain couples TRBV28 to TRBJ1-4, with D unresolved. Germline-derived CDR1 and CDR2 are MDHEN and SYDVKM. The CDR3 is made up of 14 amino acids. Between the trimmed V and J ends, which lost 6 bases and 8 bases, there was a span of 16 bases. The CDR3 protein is CASSPHSIWEKLFF. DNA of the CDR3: TGTGCCAGCAGCCCACACAGTATTTGGGAAAAACTGTTTTTT.

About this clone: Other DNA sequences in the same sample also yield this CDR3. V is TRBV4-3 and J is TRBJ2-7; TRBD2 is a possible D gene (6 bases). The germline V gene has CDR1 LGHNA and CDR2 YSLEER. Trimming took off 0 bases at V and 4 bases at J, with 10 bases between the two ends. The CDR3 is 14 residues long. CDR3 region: CASSQDGTSYEQYF. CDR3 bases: TGCGCCAGCAGCCAAGATGGGACTTCTTACGAGCAGTACTTC.

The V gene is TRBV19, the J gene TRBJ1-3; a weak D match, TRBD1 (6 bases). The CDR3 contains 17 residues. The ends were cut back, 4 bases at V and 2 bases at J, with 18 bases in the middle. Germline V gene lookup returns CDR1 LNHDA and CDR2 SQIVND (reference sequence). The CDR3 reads CASSTPPGTNPGNTIYF. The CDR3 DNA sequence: TGTGCCAGTAGTACACCCCCCGGGACAAACCCTGGAAACACCATATATTTT. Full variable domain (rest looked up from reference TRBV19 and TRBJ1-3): DGGITQSPKYLFRKEGQNVTLSCEQNLNHDAMYWYRQDPGQGLRLIYYSQIVNDFQKGDIAEGYSVSREKKESFPLTVTSAQKNPTAFYLCASSTPPGTNPGNTIYFGEGSWLTVV.

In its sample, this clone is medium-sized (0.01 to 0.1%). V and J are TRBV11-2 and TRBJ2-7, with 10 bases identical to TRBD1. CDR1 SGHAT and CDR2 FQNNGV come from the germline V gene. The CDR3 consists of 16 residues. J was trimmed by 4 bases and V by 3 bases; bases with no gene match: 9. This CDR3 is CASSLAPGTGEYEQYF. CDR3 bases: TGTGCCAGCAGCTTGGCCCCCGGGACAGGGGAGTACGAGCAGTACTTC.

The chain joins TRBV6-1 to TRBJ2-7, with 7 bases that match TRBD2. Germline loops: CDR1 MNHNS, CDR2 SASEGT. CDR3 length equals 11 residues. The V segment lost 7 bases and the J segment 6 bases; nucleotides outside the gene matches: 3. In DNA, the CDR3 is TGTGCCAGCACGGAGCGGGGCGAGCAGTACTTC. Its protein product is CASTERGEQYF.

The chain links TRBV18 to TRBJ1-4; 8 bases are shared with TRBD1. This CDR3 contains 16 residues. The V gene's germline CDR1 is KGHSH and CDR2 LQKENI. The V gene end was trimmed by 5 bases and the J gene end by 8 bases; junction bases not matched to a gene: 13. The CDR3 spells CASSTTRQGRNEKLFF. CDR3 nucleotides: TGTGCCAGCTCAACTACACGACAGGGGAGAAACGAAAAACTGTTTTTT.

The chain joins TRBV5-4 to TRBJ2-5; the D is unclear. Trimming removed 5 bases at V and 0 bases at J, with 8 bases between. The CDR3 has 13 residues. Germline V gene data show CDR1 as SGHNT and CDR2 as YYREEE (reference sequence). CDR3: CASRPDNQETQYF. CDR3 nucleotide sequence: TGTGCCAGCAGACCCGACAACCAAGAGACCCAGTACTTC.

The CDR3 loop is CSYGGSTAASYGYTF. CDR3 nucleotide sequence: TGCAGCTACGGGGGTTCCACGGCTGCGAGCTATGGCTACACCTTC. The J gene is TRBJ1-2, the V gene TRBV29-1; D is possibly TRBD1 (5 bases). The CDR3 spans 15 residues. V lost 8 bases, J lost 4 bases, and 23 bases lay in between. Looked up from germline, CDR1 is SQVTM and CDR2 is ANQGSEA.

The CDR3 loop is CASIPLAGVYEQYF. Here the CDR3 DNA reads TGTGCCAGCATCCCCCTAGCGGGAGTCTACGAGCAGTACTTC. The rearrangement uses TRBV5-5 and TRBJ2-7; TRBD2 aligns across 10 bases. Germline trimming cut 6 bases from V and 3 bases from J; bases unmatched to any gene: 6. This CDR3 has 14 residues. Germline CDR1 reads SGHKS; CDR2 reads YYEKEE (reference sequence). The entire variable domain, with the rest obtained from reference TRBV5-5 and TRBJ2-7, is as follows: DAGVTQSPTHLIKTRGQQVTLRCSPISGHKSVSWYQQVLGQGPQFIFQYYEKEERGRGNFPDRFSARQFPNYSSELNVNALLLGDSALYLCASIPLAGVYEQYFGPGTRLTVT.

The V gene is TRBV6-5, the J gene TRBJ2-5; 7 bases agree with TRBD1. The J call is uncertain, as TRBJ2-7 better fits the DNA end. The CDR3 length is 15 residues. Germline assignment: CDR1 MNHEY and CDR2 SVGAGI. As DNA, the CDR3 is TGTGCCAGCAGTGGACAGGTCCTGGCAGGGGGCGAGCAGTACTTC. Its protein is CASSGQVLAGGEQYF.

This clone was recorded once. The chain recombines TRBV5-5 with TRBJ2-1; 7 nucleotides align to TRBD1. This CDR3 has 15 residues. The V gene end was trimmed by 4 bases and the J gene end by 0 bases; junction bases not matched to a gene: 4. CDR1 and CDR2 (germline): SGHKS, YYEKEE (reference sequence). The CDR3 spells CASSLGQSSYNEQFF. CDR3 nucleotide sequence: TGTGCCAGCAGCCTGGGACAGAGCTCCTACAATGAGCAGTTCTTC.

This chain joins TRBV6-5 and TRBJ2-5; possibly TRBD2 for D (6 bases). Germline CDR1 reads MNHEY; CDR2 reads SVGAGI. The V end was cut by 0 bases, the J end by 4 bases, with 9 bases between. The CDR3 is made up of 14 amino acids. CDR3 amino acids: CASSYSLGGETQYF. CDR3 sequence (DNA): TGTGCCAGCAGTTACTCCCTGGGGGGAGAGACCCAGTACTTC.

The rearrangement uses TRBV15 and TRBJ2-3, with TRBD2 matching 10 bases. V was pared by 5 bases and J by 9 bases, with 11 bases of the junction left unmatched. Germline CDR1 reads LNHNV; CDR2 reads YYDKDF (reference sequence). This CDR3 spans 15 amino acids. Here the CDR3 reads CATSPPGLAGDTQYF. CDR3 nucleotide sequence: TGTGCCACCAGCCCTCCGGGGCTAGCGGGAGACACGCAGTATTTT.

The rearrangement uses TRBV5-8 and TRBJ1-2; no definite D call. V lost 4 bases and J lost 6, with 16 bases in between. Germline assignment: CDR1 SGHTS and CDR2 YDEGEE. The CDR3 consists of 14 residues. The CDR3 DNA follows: TGTGCCAGCAGCGAGGGTGCGTCGAGCCATGGCTACACCTTC. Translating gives CASSEGASSHGYTF.

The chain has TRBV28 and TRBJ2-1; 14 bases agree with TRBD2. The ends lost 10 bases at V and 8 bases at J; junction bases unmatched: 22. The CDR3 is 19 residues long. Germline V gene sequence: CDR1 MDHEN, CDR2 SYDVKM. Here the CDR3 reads CATSFPGTSGSPVLDEQFF. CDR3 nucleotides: TGTGCCACCTCTTTTCCCGGGACTAGCGGGAGTCCGGTACTTGATGAGCAGTTCTTC.

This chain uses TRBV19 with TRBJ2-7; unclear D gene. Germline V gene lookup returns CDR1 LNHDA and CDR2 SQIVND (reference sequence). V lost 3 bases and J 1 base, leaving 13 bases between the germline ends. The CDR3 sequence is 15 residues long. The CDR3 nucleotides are TGTGCCAGTAGTATGGGCAACATGCCGTCCTACGAGCAGTACTTC. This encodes CASSMGNMPSYEQYF. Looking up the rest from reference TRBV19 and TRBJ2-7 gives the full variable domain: DGGITQSPKYLFRKEGQNVTLSCEQNLNHDAMYWYRQDPGQGLRLIYYSQIVNDFQKGDIAEGYSVSREKKESFPLTVTSAQKNPTAFYLCASSMGNMPSYEQYFGPGTRLTVT.

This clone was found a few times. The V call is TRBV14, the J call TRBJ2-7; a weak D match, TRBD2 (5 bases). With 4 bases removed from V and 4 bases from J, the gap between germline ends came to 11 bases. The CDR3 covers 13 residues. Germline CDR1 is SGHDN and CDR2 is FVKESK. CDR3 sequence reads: CASSLLPGYEQYF. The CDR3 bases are TGTGCCAGCAGCCTTCTTCCGGGGTACGAGCAGTACTTC.

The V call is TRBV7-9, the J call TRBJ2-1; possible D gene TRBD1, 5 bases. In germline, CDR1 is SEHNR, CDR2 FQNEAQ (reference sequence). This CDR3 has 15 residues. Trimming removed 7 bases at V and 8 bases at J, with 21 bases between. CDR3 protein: CASKLPGNPGDEQFF. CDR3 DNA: TGTGCCAGCAAATTACCAGGGAACCCCGGCGATGAGCAGTTCTTC.

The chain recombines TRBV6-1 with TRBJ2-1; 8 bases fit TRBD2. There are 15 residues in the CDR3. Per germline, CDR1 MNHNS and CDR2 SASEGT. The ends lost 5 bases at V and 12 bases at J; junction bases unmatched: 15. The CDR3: CASSPPGLVGFWQFF. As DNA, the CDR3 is TGTGCCAGCAGTCCCCCGGGACTAGTGGGATTCTGGCAGTTCTTC.

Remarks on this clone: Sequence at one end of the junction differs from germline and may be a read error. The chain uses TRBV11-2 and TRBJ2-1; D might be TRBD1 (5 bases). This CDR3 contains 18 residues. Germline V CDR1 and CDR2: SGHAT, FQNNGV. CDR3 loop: CASSPGKPGSPPYTEKFF. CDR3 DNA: TGTGCCAGCAGCCCAGGGAAGCCAGGCTCCCCTCCCTACACTGAGAAGTTCTTC.

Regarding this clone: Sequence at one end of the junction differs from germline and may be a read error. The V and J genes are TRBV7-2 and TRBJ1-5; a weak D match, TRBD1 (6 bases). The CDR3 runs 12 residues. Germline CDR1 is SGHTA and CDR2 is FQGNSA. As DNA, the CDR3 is TGTGCCAGCAGCTTAGCTAGAGGGGGTGTTTCTTTT. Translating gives CASSLARGGVSF.

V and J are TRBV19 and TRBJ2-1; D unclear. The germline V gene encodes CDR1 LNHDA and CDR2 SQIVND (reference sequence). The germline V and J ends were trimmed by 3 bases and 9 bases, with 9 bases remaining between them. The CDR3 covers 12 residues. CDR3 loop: CASSMPLLEQFF. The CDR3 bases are TGTGCCAGTAGTATGCCACTCCTTGAGCAGTTCTTC.

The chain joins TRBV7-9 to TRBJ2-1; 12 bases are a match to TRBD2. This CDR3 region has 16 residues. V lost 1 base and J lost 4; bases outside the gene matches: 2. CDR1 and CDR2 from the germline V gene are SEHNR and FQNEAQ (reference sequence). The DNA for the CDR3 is TGTGCCAGCAGCTTAGGAACTAGCGGGAGGTACAATGAGCAGTTCTTC. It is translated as CASSLGTSGRYNEQFF.